This TCR beta chain was sequenced for a study of blood T cell repertoires in COVID-19. On the study more broadly: In each case, the material was cDNA or gDNA derived from T cells, B-cell-depleted T cells, or PBMCs.

In the original analysis: Amplification from reference gene primers served as the basis for estimated nucleated cell counts. Here immunoSEQ multiplex PCR was the method, and the copy in TCRdb shows in-frame clones only, minus some. From that table come the V and J calls and clone size; the DNA was used to work out D and trimming. The data show 45,000 to 55,000 clones, roughly 83% seen once. The CDR3 runs 14 residues. Looked up from germline, CDR1 is KGHSH and CDR2 is LQKENI. Between the trimmed V and J ends, which lost 3 bases and 6 bases, there was a span of 12 bases. The sample holds a few counts of this clone.

The TCR originated in a woman older than 75 with acute or convalescent COVID-19. The sample was peripheral blood. The V gene is TRBV18, the J gene TRBJ2-4, with TRBD1 as a possible D gene (7 bases). CDR3 residues: CASSPEGQINIQYF. CDR3 sequence (DNA): TGTGCCAGCTCACCGGAGGGACAGATAAACATTCAGTACTTC.